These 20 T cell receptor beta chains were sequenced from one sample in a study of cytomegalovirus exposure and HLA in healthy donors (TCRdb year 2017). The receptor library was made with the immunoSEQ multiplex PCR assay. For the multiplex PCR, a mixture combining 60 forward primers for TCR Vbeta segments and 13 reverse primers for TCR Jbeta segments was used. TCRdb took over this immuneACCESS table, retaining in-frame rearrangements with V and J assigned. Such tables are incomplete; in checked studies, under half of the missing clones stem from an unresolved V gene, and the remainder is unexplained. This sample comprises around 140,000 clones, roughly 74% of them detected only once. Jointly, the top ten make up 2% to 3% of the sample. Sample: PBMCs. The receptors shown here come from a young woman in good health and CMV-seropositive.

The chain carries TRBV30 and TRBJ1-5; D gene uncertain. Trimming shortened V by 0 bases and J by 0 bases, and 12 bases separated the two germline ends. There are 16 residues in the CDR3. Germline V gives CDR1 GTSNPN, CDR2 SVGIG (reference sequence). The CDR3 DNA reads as TGTGCCTGGAGTGTACTAGGGCGATATAGCAATCAGCCCCAGCATTTT. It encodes CAWSVLGRYSNQPQHF.

The CDR3 is CASSPRPHRTSNQPQHF. The CDR3 region has the DNA TGTGCCAGCAGTCCCAGACCGCACAGGACTAGCAATCAGCCCCAGCATTTT. The V gene is TRBV28, the J gene TRBJ1-5, with D perhaps TRBD1 (5 bases). This CDR3 contains 17 residues. The germline V gene has CDR1 MDHEN and CDR2 SYDVKM. Trimming left V 5 bases short and J 0 bases short, with 17 bases between.

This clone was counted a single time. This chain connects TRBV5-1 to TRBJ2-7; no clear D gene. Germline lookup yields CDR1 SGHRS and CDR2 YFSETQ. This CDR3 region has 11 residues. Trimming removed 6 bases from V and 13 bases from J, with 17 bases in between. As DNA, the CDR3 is TGCGCCAGCAACCAGCTCGGAGTTTTTTACTTC. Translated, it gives CASNQLGVFYF. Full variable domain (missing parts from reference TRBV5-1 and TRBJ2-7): KAGVTQTPRYLIKTRGQQVTLSCSPISGHRSVSWYQQTPGQGLQFLFEYFSETQRNKGNFPGRFSGRQFSNSRSEMNVSTLELGDSALYLCASNQLGVFYFGPGTRLTVT.

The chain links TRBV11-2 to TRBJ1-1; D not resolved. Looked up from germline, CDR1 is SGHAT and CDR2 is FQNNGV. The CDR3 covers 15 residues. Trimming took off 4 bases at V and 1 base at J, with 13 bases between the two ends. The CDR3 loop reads CASSSTFDTNTEAFF. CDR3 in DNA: TGTGCCAGCAGCTCGACCTTCGACACGAACACTGAAGCTTTCTTT.

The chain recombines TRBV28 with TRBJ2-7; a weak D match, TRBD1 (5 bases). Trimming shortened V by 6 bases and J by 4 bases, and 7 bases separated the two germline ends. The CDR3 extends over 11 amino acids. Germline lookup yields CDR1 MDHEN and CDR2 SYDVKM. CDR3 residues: CASSDRYEQYF. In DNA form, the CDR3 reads TGTGCCAGCAGCGACAGATACGAGCAGTACTTC.

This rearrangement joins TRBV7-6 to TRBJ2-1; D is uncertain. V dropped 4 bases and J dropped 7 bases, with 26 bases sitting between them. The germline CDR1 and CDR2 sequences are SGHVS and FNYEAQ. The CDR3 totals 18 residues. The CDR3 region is CASSSTIPSESFPNEQFF. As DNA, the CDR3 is TGTGCCAGCAGCTCCACAATTCCTAGTGAGAGTTTTCCAAATGAGCAGTTCTTC.

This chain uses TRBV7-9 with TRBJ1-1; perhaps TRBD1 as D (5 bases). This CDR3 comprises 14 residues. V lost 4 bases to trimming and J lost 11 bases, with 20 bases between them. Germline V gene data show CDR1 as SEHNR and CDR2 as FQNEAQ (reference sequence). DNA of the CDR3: TGTGCCAGCAGCTGGATTGGGATGGGGCAGGCGGCTTTCTTT. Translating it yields CASSWIGMGQAAFF.

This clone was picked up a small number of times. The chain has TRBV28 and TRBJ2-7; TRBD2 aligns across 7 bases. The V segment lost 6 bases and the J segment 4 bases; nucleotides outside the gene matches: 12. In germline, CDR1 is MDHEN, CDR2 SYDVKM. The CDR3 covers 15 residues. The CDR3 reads CASSHGGKEVYEQYF. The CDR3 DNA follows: TGTGCCAGCAGCCACGGGGGGAAGGAGGTTTACGAGCAGTACTTC.

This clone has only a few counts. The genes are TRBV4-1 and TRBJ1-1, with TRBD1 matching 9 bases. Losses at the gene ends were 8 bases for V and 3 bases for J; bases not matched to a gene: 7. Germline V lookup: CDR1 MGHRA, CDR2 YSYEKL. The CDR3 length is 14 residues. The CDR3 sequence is CASGTGGFDTEAFF. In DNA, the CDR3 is TGCGCCAGCGGAACAGGGGGCTTCGACACTGAAGCTTTCTTT.

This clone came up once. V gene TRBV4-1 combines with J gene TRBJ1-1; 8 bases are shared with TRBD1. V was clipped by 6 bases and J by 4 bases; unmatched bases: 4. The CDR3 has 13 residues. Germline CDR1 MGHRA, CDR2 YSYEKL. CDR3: CASRGQVFTEAFF. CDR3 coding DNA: TGCGCCAGCAGGGGACAGGTCTTCACTGAAGCTTTCTTT.

The CDR3 DNA reads TGCAGCGTAGAGCCTGGACAGGGGGGGGAAAAACTGTTTTTT. It yields the protein CSVEPGQGGEKLFF. J is TRBJ1-4 and V is TRBV29-1; the match to TRBD1 covers 10 bases. Trimming at V came to 6 bases and at J to 8 bases, leaving 9 bases not matched to a gene. The CDR3 is made up of 14 amino acids. Germline-derived CDR1 and CDR2 are SQVTM and ANQGSEA.

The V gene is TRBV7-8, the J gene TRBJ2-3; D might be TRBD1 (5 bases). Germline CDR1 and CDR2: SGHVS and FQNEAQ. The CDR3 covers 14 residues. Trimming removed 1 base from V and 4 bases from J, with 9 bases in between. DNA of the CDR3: TGTGCCAGCAGCTTAGGGTTAGGGGCAGATACGCAGTATTTT. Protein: CASSLGLGADTQYF.

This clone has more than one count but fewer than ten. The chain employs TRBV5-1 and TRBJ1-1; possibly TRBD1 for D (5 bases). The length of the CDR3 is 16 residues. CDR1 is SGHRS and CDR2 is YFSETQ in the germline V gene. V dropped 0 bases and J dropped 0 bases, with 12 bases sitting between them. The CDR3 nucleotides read TGCGCCAGCAGCTTGGATATAACAGGATTGAACACTGAAGCTTTCTTT. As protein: CASSLDITGLNTEAFF.

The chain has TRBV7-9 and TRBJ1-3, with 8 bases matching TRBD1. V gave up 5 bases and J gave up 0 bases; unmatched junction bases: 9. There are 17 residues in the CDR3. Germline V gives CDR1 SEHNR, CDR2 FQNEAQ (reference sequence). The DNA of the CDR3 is TGTGCCAGCAGCCTAGGACAGGGATCCTTCTCTGGAAACACCATATATTTT. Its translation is CASSLGQGSFSGNTIYF.

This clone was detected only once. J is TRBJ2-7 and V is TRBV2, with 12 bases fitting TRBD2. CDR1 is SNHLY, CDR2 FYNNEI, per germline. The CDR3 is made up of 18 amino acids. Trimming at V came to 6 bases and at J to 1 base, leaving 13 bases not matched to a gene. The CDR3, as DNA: TGTGCCAGCAGGGAGTTTGCTAGCGGGGGGGTTATTTCCTACGAGCAGTACTTC. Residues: CASREFASGGVISYEQYF.

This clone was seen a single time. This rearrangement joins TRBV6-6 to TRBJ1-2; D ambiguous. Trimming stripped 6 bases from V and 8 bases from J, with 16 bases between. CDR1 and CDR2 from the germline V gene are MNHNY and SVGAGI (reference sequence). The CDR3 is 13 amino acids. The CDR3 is CASSSPGIWGYTF. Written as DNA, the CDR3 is TGTGCCAGCAGCTCCCCGGGGATCTGGGGCTACACCTTC.

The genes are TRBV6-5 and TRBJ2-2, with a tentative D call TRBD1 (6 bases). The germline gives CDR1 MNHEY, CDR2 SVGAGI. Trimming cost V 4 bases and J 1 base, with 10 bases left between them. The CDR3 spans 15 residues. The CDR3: CASSSNRVNTGELFF. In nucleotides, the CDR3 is TGTGCCAGCAGTTCTAACAGGGTGAACACCGGGGAGCTGTTTTTT.

The CDR3 here is CASGLTAGAAGELFF. The CDR3 bases are TGCGCCAGCGGCCTCACTGCGGGGGCTGCCGGGGAGCTGTTTTTT. The chain employs TRBV5-1 and TRBJ2-2, with TRBD2 as a possible D gene (7 bases). Germline loops: CDR1 SGHRS, CDR2 YFSETQ. CDR3 length: 15 amino acids. Trimming shortened V by 7 bases and J by 6 bases, and 19 bases separated the two germline ends.

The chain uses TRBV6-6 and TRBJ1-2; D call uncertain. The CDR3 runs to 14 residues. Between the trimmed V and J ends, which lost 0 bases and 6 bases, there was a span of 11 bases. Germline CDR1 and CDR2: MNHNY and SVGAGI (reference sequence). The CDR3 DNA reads TGTGCCAGCAGTTACTCCCTAGGAAAAGATGGCTACACCTTC. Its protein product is CASSYSLGKDGYTF.

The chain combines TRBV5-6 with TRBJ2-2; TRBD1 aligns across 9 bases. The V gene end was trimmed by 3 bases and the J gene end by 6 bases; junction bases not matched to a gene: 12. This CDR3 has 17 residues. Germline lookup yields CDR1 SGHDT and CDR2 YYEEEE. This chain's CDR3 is CASSSANRGPLAGELFF. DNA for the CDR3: TGTGCCAGCAGCTCTGCAAACAGGGGGCCCCTGGCCGGGGAGCTGTTTTTT.